Given below is one TCR delta chain in context. In its sample, this clone was seen a few times. Which antigen it targets is not known. No base qualities exist here, and no much larger clone lies one base off it. This sample was included in a study of gamma-delta chains in newborns, infants, children (dated by TCRdb to the late 2010s). About the full investigation: In the study title, it is stated that polyclonal expansion of innate gammadelta T cells is driven by microbial exposure immediately after birth. The study examined the way microbial exposure affected innate gammadelta T cell populations in human newborns right after birth.

Unmatched junction bases come to 25, with V trimmed by 5 bases and J by 3 bases. Counted from cysteine to phenylalanine, this CDR3 has 19 amino acids. Of all the DNA, just the CDR3 is kept, 57 bases in frame from base 1. The germline V gene (reference sequence) sets CDR1 to TVYSNPD and CDR2 to GDNSRS. TCRdb shows the sequencer as Illumina MiSeq. Clonotypes were called again by TCRdb from the public reads via CATT, and duplicate nucleotide sequences were then merged into one entry. This sample comprises 10,000 to 13,000 delta-chain clones, 3.5% of them detected only once. Jointly, the top ten make up under 9.5% of the sample.

This chain is built from TRDV3 and TRDJ1; TRDD3 lines up with 9 middle nucleotides. The sample was blood. This TCR was sampled from a child who was a newborn, infant or young child, either healthy, febrile or measles-vaccinated (not recorded which). The nucleotide sequence reads as follows: TGTGCCCCCAGGGTTCCTGGTTCTCTGGGGGATGGGTACGCCGATAAACTCATCTTT. Its coded protein is CAPRVPGSLGDGYADKLIF.